The TCR beta chain under discussion was sequenced for a study of shared clonotypes between healthy human individuals. Study summary: Sampling drew on donors who were a couple of women and three men aged 18 to 49.

Naive CD8 populations comprised CD45RO-negative cells positively selected for CCR7, excluding terminally differentiated effector memory CD45RA+ cells. Produced via immunoSEQ multiplex PCR; TCRdb's table is partial and in-frame only. The sample includes about 2.2 million clones, 90% to 95% of them seen just once. This CDR3 has 13 amino acids. The germline CDR1 and CDR2 sequences are GTSNPN and SVGIG (reference sequence). V lost 5 bases to trimming and J lost 4 bases, with 14 bases between them. The rearrangement joins TRBV30 to TRBJ1-1, with D hard to call. The sequenced sample was naive CD8+ T cells from PBMCs. The source is a young man in good health. Some clones in this sample may be carry-over from other donors' samples. The CDR3 is CAWADGGGTEAFF. The CDR3 DNA is TGTGCCTGGGCGGACGGCGGTGGCACTGAAGCTTTCTTT.